One TCR beta chain is described in this entry. Its cognate antigen is unknown. The identical CDR3 is also encoded by other nucleotide sequences in the sample. This sample was taken from a study of shared clonotypes between healthy human individuals. Broader study findings: Around 5.3% of naive CD4 clonotypes were shared across a handful of donors.

Each cell subset's genomic DNA was divided evenly among several immunoSEQ plates. Generated by immunoSEQ multiplex PCR, the TCRdb table keeps only in-frame clones and is missing some. The sample lists around 1.5 million clones, 98% occurring once. V was clipped by 0 bases and J by 3 bases, with 8 bases between them. The CDR3 extends over 14 amino acids. Germline assignment: CDR1 SGHRS and CDR2 YFSETQ. Adult donors, all healthy and HIV-negative, had no recent acute infections or vaccinations. Splitting the CD4+ cells yielded a CD45RA+ naive subset and a CD45RA-negative memory subset. This clonotype originated in a man aged 30 to 39 in good health. The V call is TRBV5-1, the J call TRBJ2-3; no definite D call. Sequences were obtained from naive CD4+ T cells sorted from blood. The sample's subset: CD45RA+ positively selected. The CDR3: CASSLAVATDTQYF. The CDR3 DNA reads TGCGCCAGCAGCTTGGCCGTGGCTACAGATACGCAGTATTTT.